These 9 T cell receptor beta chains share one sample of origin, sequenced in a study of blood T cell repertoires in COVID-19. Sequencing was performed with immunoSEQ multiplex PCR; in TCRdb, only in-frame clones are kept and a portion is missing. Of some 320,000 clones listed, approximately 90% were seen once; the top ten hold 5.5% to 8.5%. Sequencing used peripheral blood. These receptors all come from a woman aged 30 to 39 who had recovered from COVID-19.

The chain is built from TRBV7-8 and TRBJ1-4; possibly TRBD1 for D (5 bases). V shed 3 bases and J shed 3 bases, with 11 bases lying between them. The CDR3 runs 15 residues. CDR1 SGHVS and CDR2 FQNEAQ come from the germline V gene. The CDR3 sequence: CASSFQGSANEKLFF. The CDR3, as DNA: TGTGCCAGCAGCTTCCAGGGTTCGGCTAATGAAAAACTGTTTTTT.

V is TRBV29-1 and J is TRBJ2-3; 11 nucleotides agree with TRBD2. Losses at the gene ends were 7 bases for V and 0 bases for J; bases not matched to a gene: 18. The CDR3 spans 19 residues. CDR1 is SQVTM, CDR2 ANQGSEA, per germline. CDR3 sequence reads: CSEPLRRLLAGVSTDTQYF. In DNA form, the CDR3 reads TGCAGCGAACCCCTACGGCGTCTACTAGCGGGGGTTAGCACAGATACGCAGTATTTT.

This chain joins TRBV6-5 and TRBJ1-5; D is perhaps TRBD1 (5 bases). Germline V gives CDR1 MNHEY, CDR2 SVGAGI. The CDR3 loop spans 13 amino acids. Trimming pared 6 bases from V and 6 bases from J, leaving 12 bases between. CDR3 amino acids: CASSPREFQPQHF. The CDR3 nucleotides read TGTGCCAGCAGCCCCAGGGAATTTCAGCCCCAGCATTTT.

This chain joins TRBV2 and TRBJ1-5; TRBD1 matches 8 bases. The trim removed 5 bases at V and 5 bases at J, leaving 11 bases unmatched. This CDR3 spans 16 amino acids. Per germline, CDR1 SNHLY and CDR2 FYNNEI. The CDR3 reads CASSPQTGGTDQPQHF. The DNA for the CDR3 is TGTGCCAGCAGTCCCCAAACAGGGGGTACTGATCAGCCCCAGCATTTT.

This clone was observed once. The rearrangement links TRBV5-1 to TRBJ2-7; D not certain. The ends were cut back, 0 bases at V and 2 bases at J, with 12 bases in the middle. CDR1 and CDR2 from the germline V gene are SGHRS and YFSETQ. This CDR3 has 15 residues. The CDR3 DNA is TGCGCCAGCAGCTTGGCCCAATCGGGTCCCTACGAGCAGTACTTC. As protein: CASSLAQSGPYEQYF. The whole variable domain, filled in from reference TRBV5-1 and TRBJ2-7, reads KAGVTQTPRYLIKTRGQQVTLSCSPISGHRSVSWYQQTPGQGLQFLFEYFSETQRNKGNFPGRFSGRQFSNSRSEMNVSTLELGDSALYLCASSLAQSGPYEQYFGPGTRLTVT.

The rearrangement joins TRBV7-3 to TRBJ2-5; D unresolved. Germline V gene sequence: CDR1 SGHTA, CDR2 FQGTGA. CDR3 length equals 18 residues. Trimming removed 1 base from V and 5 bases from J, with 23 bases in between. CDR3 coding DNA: TGTGCCAGCAGCTTAAGCCGAATGAATCTTCCCGAAGAGGAGACCCAGTACTTC. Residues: CASSLSRMNLPEEETQYF.

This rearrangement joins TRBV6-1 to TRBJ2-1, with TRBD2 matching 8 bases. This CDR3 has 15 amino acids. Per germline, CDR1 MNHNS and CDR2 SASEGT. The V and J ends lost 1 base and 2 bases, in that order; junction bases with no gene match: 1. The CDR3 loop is CASSEGSGAYNEQFF. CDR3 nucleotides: TGTGCCAGCAGTGAAGGTAGCGGGGCCTACAATGAGCAGTTCTTC.

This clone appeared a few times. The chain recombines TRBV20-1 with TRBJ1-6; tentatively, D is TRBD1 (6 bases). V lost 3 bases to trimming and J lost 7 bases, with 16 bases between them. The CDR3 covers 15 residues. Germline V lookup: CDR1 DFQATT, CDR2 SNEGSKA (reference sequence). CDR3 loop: CSASPTGGLNSPLHF. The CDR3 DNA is TGCAGTGCTAGTCCGACAGGCGGATTAAATTCACCCCTCCACTTT.

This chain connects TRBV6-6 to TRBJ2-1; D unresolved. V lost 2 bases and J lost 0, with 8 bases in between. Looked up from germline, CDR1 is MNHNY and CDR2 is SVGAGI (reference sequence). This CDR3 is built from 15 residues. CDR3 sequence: CASSYADSSYNEQFF. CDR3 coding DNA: TGTGCCAGCAGTTACGCGGATAGCTCCTACAATGAGCAGTTCTTC.